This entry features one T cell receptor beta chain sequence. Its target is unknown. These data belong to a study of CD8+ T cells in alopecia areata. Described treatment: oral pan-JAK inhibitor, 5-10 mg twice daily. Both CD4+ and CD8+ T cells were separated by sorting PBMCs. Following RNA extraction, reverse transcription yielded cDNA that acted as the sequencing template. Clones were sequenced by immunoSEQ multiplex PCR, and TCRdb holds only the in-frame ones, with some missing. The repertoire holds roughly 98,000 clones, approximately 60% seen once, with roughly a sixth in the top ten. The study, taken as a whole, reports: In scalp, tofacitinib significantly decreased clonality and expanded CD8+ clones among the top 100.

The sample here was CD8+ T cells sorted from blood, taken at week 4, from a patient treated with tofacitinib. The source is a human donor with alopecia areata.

The CDR3 bases are TGTGCCACCAGCAGCTCCCGGGCTAGCTCCTACGAGCAGTACTTC. It encodes CATSSSRASSYEQYF. The genes are TRBV15 and TRBJ2-7; D gene unclear. There are 15 residues in the CDR3. Trimming left V 3 bases short and J 0 bases short, with 12 bases between. Germline CDR1 reads LNHNV; CDR2 reads YYDKDF (reference sequence). Complete variable domain (other parts from reference TRBV15 and TRBJ2-7): DAMVIQNPRYQVTQFGKPVTLSCSQTLNHNVMYWYQQKSSQAPKLLFHYYDKDFNNEADTPDNFQSRRPNTSFCFLDIRSPGLGDTAMYLCATSSSRASSYEQYFGPGTRLTVT.